The rows below give T cell receptor beta chains drawn from one sample of a study of cytomegalovirus exposure and HLA in healthy donors. Some clones are missing from TCRdb's copy, which holds only in-frame ones; the method was immunoSEQ multiplex PCR. The profile shows around 120,000 clones, roughly 80% of them singletons. Sequences were obtained from PBMCs. The source is a female donor in good health and CMV-seropositive. The CDR3 runs from the conserved cysteine through the conserved F or W. The D gene is left open where the match is weak. Size tells how often a clone was seen (once, few, many) or the class of an expanded clone, and some rows leave it out.

>TRBV18|TRBJ2-7|-|-
TGTGCCAGCTCACCACCTTCTTCCCCGGGCTACGAGCAGTACTTC
CASSPPSSPGYEQYF
>TRBV5-1|TRBJ2-7|-|-
TGCGCCAGCAGCTCGATCGGAAGGGGGTACGAGCAGTACTTC
CASSSIGRGYEQYF
>TRBV2|TRBJ2-3|-|TRBD2
TGTGCCAGCAGGCGTAGCGGGGGGGCAGGAGATACGCAGTATTTT
CASRRSGGAGDTQYF
>TRBV7-2|TRBJ2-3|-|TRBD2
TGTGCCAGCAGCCCCGAGCCCAGCGGGGGGTGGGCAGATACGCAGTATTTT
CASSPEPSGGWADTQYF
>TRBV9|TRBJ1-2|-|-
TGTGCCAGCAGCGCTTTGGGACAAACTAACTATGGCTACACCTTC
CASSALGQTNYGYTF
>TRBV21-1|TRBJ1-1|-|-
TGTGCCCGGGGCAGGGGGCGCTTTATATTTTCGGGTGAAGCTTTCTTT
CARGRGRFIFSGEAFF
>TRBV2|TRBJ1-5|-|-
TGTGCCAGCAGTGATTTGGGGGGAAATCAGCCCCAGCATTTT
CASSDLGGNQPQHF
>TRBV2|TRBJ1-3|-|-
TGTGCCAGCAGTGGAGTAGAATCTGGAAACACCATATATTTT
CASSGVESGNTIYF
>TRBV11-2|TRBJ2-1|-|-
TGTGCCAGCAGCTTCTCTTCGAGCTCCTACAATGAGCAGTTCTTC
CASSFSSSSYNEQFF
>TRBV6-5|TRBJ1-5|-|TRBD1
TGTGCCAGCAGTTACTCGAGGGGGCAACAGCCCCAGCATTTT
CASSYSRGQQPQHF
>TRBV5-1|TRBJ2-7|-|-
TGCGCCAGCAGCTTGGCCGTCGGGGACACTGCCTACGAGCAGTACTTC
CASSLAVGDTAYEQYF
>TRBV5-4|TRBJ2-7|-|-
TGTGCCAGCAGCCGAAGCGCTCTTTCCTACGAGCAGTACTTC
CASSRSALSYEQYF
>TRBV18|TRBJ1-4|-|TRBD1
TGTGCCAGCTCAGCGACAACCGGGACAGGGACATTAAGGAGTGAAAAACTGTTTTTT
CASSATTGTGTLRSEKLFF
>TRBV25-1|TRBJ1-5|-|-
TGTGCCAGCAGTGAAGACAGTTATCAGCCCCAGCATTTT
CASSEDSYQPQHF
>TRBV10-3|TRBJ2-3|-|-
TGTGCCATCAGTGAGGGGTCGGCGGCCACAGATACGCAGTATTTT
CAISEGSAATDTQYF
>TRBV5-1|TRBJ1-6|-|-
TGCGCCAGCAGTGTGTCAGGGTCTACACCCCTCCACTTT
CASSVSGSTPLHF
>TRBV5-1|TRBJ1-1|-|-
TGCGCCAGCAGCCCACTAGTGGGGATGAACACTGAAGCTTTCTTT
CASSPLVGMNTEAFF
>TRBV28|TRBJ1-1|-|-
TGTGCCAGCAGTCCGCAGGGCAAGCTCACTGAAGCTTTCTTT
CASSPQGKLTEAFF
>TRBV6-5|TRBJ2-7|-|-
TGTGCCAGCAGAGATCGGACATATGGGCGCGAGCAGTACTTC
CASRDRTYGREQYF
>TRBV9|TRBJ2-3|-|TRBD2
TGTGCCAGCAGCCCGACACTAGCGGGGGGCACAGATACGCAGTATTTT
CASSPTLAGGTDTQYF
>TRBV6-1|TRBJ1-3|-|-
TGTGCCAGCAGTGAATACAGCTCTGGAAACACCATATATTTT
CASSEYSSGNTIYF
>TRBV28|TRBJ2-3|-|TRBD2
TGTGCCACAGTAAGAGCGGGGGTCACAGATACGCAGTATTTT
CATVRAGVTDTQYF
>TRBV7-9|TRBJ1-1|few|TRBD1
TGTGCCAGCAGCCCCCGACAGGGAAGATCGGTGAGGAACACTGAAGCTTTCTTT
CASSPRQGRSVRNTEAFF
>TRBV30|TRBJ1-3|-|-
TGTGCCTTGGGCAGGGGCTCTGGAAACACCATATATTTT
CALGRGSGNTIYF
>TRBV6-5|TRBJ2-5|-|-
TGTGCCAGCATGAGAACCCAAGAGACCCAGTACTTC
CASMRTQETQYF
>TRBV9|TRBJ2-7|-|TRBD2
TGTGCCAGCAGCGTAGGTAGTAGCGGGGAACCCTACGAGCAGTACTTC
CASSVGSSGEPYEQYF
>TRBV5-5|TRBJ1-1|-|TRBD1
TGTGCCAGCAGCTGGGGGACAGGGTTAGATGAAGCTTTCTTT
CASSWGTGLDEAFF
>TRBV4-1|TRBJ1-5|-|-
TGCGCCAGCAGCCAAGTAGCGCTTTTAGGGCAGGGGATCTATCAGCCCCAGCATTTT
CASSQVALLGQGIYQPQHF
>TRBV5-1|TRBJ2-2|-|TRBD1
TGCGCCAGCAACGCTAGACAGGGGGACCTCAAAACCGGGGAGCTGTTTTTT
CASNARQGDLKTGELFF
>TRBV27|TRBJ1-1|-|-
TGTGCCAGCACCACGAGGGTGACAGGTGGGGTCGCTGAAGCTTTCTTT
CASTTRVTGGVAEAFF
>TRBV11-1|TRBJ1-1|once|TRBD1
TGTGCCAGCAGCTTATCGCAGGGGGTGCTCACTGAAGCTTTCTTT
CASSLSQGVLTEAFF
>TRBV13|TRBJ1-1|once|-
TGTGCCAGCAGCAAAAACGGGTTTGGCACTGAAGCTTTCTTT
CASSKNGFGTEAFF
>TRBV7-9|TRBJ2-7|-|TRBD1
TGTGCCAGCAGCGACAGGGGAACTTCCTACGAGCAGTACTTC
CASSDRGTSYEQYF
>TRBV6-5|TRBJ2-7|-|-
TGTGCCACGAGACAGACCTACGAGCAGTACTTC
CATRQTYEQYF
>TRBV25-1|TRBJ2-1|-|-
TGTGCCAGCAACGGGGGTGAGCAGTTCTTC
CASNGGEQFF
>TRBV10-3|TRBJ2-7|-|-
TGTGCCATCAGTGGGGGGTCGCGGGGCGAGCAGTACTTC
CAISGGSRGEQYF